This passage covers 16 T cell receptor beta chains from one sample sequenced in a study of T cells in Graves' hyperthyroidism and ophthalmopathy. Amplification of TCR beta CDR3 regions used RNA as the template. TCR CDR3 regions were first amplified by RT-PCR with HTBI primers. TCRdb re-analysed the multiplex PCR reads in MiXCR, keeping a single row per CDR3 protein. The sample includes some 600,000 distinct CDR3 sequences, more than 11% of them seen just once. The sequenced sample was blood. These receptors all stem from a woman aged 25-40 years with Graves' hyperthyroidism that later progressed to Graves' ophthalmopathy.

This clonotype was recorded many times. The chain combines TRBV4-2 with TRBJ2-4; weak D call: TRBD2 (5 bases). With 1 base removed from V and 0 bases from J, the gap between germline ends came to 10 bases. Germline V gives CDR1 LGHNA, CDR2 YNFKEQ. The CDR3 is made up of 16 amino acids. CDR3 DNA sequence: TGTGCCAGCAGCCAAGTCTCAGGACTAGCCAAAAACATTCAGTACTTC. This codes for CASSQVSGLAKNIQYF.

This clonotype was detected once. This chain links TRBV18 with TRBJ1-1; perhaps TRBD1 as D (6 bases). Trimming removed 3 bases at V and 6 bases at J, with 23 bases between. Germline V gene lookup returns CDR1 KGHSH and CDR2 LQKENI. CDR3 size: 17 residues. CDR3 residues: CASSPQSYLKGGAEAFF. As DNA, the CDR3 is TGTGCCAGCTCACCGCAAAGCTATCTTAAAGGGGGAGCTGAAGCTTTCTTT.

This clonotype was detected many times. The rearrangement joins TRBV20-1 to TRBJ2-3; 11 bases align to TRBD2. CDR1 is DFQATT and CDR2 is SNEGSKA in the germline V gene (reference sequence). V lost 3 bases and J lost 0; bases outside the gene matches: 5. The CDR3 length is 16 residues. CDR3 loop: CSARAGLAESTDTQYF. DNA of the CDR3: TGCAGTGCTAGGGCGGGACTAGCGGAAAGCACAGATACGCAGTATTTT.

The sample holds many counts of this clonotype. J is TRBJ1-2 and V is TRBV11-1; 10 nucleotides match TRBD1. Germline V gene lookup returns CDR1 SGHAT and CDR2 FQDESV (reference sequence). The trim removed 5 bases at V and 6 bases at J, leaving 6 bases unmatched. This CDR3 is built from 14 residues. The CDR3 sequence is CASSHRGQGDGYTF. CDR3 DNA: TGTGCCAGCAGCCACCGTGGACAGGGGGATGGCTACACCTTC.

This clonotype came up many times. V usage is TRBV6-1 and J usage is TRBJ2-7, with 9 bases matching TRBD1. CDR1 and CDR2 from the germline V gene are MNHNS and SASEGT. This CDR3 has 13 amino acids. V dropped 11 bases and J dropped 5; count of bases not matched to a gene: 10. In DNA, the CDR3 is TGTGCCGCCTTCCTCGGACAGGGGAACGAGCAGTACTTC. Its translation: CAAFLGQGNEQYF.

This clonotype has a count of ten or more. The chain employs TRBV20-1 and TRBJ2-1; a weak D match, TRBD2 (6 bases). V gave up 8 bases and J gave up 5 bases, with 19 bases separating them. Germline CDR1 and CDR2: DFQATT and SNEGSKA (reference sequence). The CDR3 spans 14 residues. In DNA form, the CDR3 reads TGCAGTTTTCCCTGGTCGGCGGGGCACAATGAGCAGTTCTTC. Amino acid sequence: CSFPWSAGHNEQFF.

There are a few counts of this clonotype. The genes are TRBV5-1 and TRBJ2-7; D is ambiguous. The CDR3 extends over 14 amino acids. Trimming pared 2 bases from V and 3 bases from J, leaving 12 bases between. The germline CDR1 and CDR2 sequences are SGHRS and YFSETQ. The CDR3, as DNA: TGCGCCAGCAGCTTCGGCCAGGCGTTCTACGAGCAGTACTTC. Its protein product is CASSFGQAFYEQYF.

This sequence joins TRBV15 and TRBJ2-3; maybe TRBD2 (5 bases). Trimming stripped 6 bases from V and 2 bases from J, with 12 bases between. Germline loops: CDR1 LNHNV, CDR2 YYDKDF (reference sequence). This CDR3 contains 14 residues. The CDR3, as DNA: TGTGCCACCAGGACGGACTTTAACACAGATACGCAGTATTTT. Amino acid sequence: CATRTDFNTDTQYF. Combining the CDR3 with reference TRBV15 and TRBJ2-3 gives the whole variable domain DAMVIQNPRYQVTQFGKPVTLSCSQTLNHNVMYWYQQKSSQAPKLLFHYYDKDFNNEADTPDNFQSRRPNTSFCFLDIRSPGLGDTAMYLCATRTDFNTDTQYFGPGTRLTVL.

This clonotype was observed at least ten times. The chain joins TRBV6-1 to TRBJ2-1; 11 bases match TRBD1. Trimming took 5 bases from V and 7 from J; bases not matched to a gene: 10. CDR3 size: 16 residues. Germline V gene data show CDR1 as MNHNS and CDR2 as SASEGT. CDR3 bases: TGTGCCAGCAGTACCTCAGGACAGGGGGCGGGTAATGAGCAGTTCTTC. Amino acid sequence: CASSTSGQGAGNEQFF.

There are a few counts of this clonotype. CDR3 sequence: CASTQNQALYGYTF. CDR3 sequence (DNA): TGTGCCAGCACCCAGAATCAGGCCCTCTATGGCTACACCTTC. The chain employs TRBV16 and TRBJ1-2; D not certain. CDR1 KGHSY and CDR2 FQNENV come from the germline V gene. The CDR3 contains 14 residues. Trimming removed 7 bases at V and 4 bases at J, with 16 bases between.

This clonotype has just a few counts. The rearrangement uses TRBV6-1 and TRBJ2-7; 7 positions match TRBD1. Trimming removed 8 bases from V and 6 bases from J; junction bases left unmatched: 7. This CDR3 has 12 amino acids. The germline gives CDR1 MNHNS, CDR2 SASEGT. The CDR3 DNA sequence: TGTGCCAGCGCCAGGGGGACCATCGAGCAGTACTTC. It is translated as CASARGTIEQYF.

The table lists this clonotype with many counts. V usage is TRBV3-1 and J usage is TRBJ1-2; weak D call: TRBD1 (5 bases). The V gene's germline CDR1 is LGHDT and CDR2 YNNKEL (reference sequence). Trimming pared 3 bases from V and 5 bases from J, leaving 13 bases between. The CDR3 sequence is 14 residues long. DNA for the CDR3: TGTGCCAGCAGCCAGTCTTGGGGGAATTATGGCTACACCTTC. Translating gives CASSQSWGNYGYTF.

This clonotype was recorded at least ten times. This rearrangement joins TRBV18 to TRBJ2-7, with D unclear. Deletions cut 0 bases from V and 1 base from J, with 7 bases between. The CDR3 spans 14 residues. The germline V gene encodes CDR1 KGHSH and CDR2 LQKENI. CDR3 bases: TGTGCCAGCTCACCACCGACGGATTCCTACGAGCAGTACTTC. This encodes CASSPPTDSYEQYF.

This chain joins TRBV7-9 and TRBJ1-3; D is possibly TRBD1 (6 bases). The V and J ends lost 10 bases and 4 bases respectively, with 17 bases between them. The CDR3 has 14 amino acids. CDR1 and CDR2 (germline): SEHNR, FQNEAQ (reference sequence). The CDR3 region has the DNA TGTGCCACCGCCCCCGGGGGCAGCGGAAACACCATATATTTT. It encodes CATAPGGSGNTIYF.

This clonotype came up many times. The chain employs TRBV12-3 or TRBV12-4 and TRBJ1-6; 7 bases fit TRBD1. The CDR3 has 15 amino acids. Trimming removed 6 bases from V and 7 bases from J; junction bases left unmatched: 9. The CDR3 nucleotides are TGTGCCAGCAGCCCACAGGGGCGCATGAATTCACCCCTCCACTTT. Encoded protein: CASSPQGRMNSPLHF.

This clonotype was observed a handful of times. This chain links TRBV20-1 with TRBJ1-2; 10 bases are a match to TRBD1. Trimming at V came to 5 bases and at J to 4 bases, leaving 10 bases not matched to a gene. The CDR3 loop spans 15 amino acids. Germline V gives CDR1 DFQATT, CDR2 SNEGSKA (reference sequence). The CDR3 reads CSAALGDRGGYGYTF. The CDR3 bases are TGCAGTGCTGCCCTAGGGGACAGGGGTGGCTATGGCTACACCTTC.